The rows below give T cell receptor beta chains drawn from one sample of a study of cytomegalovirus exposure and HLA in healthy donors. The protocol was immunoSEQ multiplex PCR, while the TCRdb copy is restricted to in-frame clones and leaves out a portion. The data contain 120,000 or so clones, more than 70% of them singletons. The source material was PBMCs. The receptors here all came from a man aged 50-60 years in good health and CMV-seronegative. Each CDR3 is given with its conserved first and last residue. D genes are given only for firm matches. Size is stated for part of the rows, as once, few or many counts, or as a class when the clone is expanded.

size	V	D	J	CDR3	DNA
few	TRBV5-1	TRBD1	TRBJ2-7	CASSPSRTGGLGQYF	TGCGCCAGCAGCCCCTCACGGACAGGGGGACTAGGGCAGTACTTC
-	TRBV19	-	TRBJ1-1	CASSQGFPNTEAFF	TGTGCCAGTAGTCAGGGCTTTCCCAACACTGAAGCTTTCTTT
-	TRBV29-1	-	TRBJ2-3	CSVGTRGTDTQYF	TGCAGCGTGGGGACACGAGGCACAGATACGCAGTATTTT
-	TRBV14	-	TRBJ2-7	CASSPSGFLSYEQYF	TGTGCCAGCAGCCCATCAGGGTTCCTCTCCTACGAGCAGTACTTC
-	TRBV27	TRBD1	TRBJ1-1	CASSSRDRYTEAFF	TGTGCCAGCAGTAGTCGGGACAGGTATACTGAAGCTTTCTTT
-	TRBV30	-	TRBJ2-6	CAWSDPQGRLSRANVLTF	TGTGCCTGGAGCGATCCCCAGGGGAGACTGTCCCGGGCCAACGTCCTGACTTTC
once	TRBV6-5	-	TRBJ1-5	CASSYSEAGQPQHF	TGTGCCAGCAGTTACTCAGAGGCCGGCCAGCCCCAGCATTTT
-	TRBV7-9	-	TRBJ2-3	CASGTPATDTQYF	TGTGCCAGCGGGACACCGGCCACAGATACGCAGTATTTT
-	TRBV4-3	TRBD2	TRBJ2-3	CASSQEGGRGTDTQYF	TGCGCCAGCAGCCAAGAGGGCGGGAGAGGGACAGATACGCAGTATTTT
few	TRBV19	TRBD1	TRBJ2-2	CASSRRGTGELFF	TGTGCCAGTAGTCGCAGGGGGACCGGGGAGCTGTTTTTT
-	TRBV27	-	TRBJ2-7	CASSLSLTGDYEQYF	TGTGCCAGCAGCCTCTCGTTGACAGGCGACTACGAGCAGTACTTC
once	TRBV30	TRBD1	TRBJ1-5	CAWSAGTVSNQPQHF	TGTGCCTGGAGTGCCGGGACAGTAAGCAATCAGCCCCAGCATTTT
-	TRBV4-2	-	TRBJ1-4	CASSQRGQIKNEKLFF	TGTGCCAGCAGCCAACGCGGACAGATTAAGAATGAAAAACTGTTTTTT
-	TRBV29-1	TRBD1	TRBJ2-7	CSASGTGDYEQYF	TGCAGCGCAAGCGGGACAGGGGACTACGAGCAGTACTTC
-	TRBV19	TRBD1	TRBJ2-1	CASSSTGTGAYNEQFF	TGTGCCAGTAGTTCAACCGGGACAGGGGCCTACAATGAGCAGTTCTTC
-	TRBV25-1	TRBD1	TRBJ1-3	CASRRTGPTGNTIYF	TGTGCCAGCAGAAGGACAGGACCGACTGGAAACACCATATATTTT
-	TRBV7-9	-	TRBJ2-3	CASSLDFSTDTQYF	TGTGCCAGCAGCCTAGACTTTTCCACAGATACGCAGTATTTT
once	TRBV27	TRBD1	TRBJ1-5	CASSSSPTGGNQPQHF	TGTGCCAGCAGTTCCTCCCCCACAGGGGGCAATCAGCCCCAGCATTTT
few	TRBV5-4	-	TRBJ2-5	CASSLPGGPKETQYF	TGTGCCAGCAGTCTCCCCGGGGGTCCCAAAGAGACCCAGTACTTC
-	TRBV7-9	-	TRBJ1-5	CASSRGTGINQPQHF	TGTGCCAGCAGTAGAGGGACTGGTATCAATCAGCCCCAGCATTTT
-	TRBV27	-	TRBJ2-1	CASSLIAYNEQFF	TGTGCCAGCAGTTTAATCGCCTACAATGAGCAGTTCTTC
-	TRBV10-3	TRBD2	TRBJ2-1	CAISESIAGVDDEQFF	TGTGCCATCAGTGAGTCGATAGCGGGAGTTGACGATGAGCAGTTCTTC
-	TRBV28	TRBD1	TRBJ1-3	CASSPFAGGEVTIYF	TGTGCCAGCAGTCCCTTCGCAGGGGGTGAAGTTACCATATATTTT
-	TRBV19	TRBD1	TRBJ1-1	CASSWDREFAEAFF	TGTGCCAGTAGCTGGGACAGGGAGTTCGCTGAAGCTTTCTTT
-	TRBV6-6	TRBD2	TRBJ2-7	CASSNPREGENEQYF	TGTGCCAGCAGTAACCCCCGGGAGGGAGAAAACGAGCAGTACTTC
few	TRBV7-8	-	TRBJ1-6	CASSFLQGNSPLHF	TGTGCCAGCAGCTTTTTGCAGGGGAATTCACCCCTCCACTTT
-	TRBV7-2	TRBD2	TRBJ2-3	CASERGGGDTQYF	TGTGCCAGCGAACGGGGGGGTGGGGATACGCAGTATTTT
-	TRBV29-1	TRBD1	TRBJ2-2	CSVGPDRGTRGELFF	TGCAGCGTTGGTCCGGACAGGGGGACGAGGGGGGAGCTGTTTTTT
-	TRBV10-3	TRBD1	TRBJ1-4	CAISPGQGSEKLFF	TGTGCCATCTCTCCGGGACAGGGGTCCGAAAAACTGTTTTTT
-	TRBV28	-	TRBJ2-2	CASSLSTYTGELFF	TGTGCCAGCAGTTTAAGTACTTACACCGGGGAGCTGTTTTTT
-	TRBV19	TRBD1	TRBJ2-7	CASSLRDRGSGQYF	TGTGCCAGTAGTCTCCGGGACAGGGGCTCGGGGCAGTACTTC